This T cell receptor beta chain appears in the sequencing data of a study of blood T cell repertoires in COVID-19. Trimming took 0 bases from V and 0 from J; bases not matched to a gene: 5. The CDR3 has 18 residues. Per the germline V gene, CDR1 is PRHDT and CDR2 is FYEKMQ (reference sequence). Methods used by the authors: Using reference gene primer amplification, nucleated cell counts were estimated. Using immunoSEQ multiplex PCR, the repertoire was profiled, and TCRdb retains in-frame clones only, with some absent. The DNA gave D and trimming, while V, J and clone size come from that table. The data contain approximately 270,000 clones, about 87% of them singletons.

The source material was peripheral blood. The sequence was collected from a woman in her thirties with COVID-19, enrolled during active disease. The chain carries TRBV13 and TRBJ1-6, with 7 bases matching TRBD1. The CDR3 sequence: CASSLGGQTSSYNSPLHF. CDR3 nucleotides: TGTGCCAGCAGCTTAGGGGGACAGACGAGCTCCTATAATTCACCCCTCCACTTT.